This is a list of T cell receptor beta chains from one sample in a study of CD8+CD57+ T cells in acquired aplastic anemia. TCRdb re-called the reads with MiXCR, one entry per CDR3 protein. The data contain about 200,000 distinct CDR3 sequences, approximately 60% of them singletons. Sequencing used sorted CD4+, CD8+, or CD8+CD57+ T cells (not recorded which) from PBMCs. The source is a human donor with aplastic anemia. The CDR3 runs from the conserved cysteine through the conserved F or W. A D gene is named only where the DNA matches it firmly. Clone sizes are given selectively: once, few, many, or a class where the clone is expanded.

cdr3_nt,cdr3_aa,clone_size,v_call,d_call,cdr3_length,j_call
TGTGCCAGCAGTGACAATCTGGGACAGGGGGCCTACGAGCAGTACTTC,CASSDNLGQGAYEQYF,.,TRBV25-1,TRBD1,16,TRBJ2-7
TGTGCCAGCAGCTCCTCAAACCGCGGCTATGGCTACACCTTC,CASSSSNRGYGYTF,.,TRBV7-3,.,14,TRBJ1-2
TGCAGCGTTGAGCTAGCGGGTGGGTACGAGCAGTACTTC,CSVELAGGYEQYF,.,TRBV20-1,TRBD2,13,TRBJ2-7
TGCGCCAGCAGCTACGGGACCACCCAGGATACGCAGTATTTT,CASSYGTTQDTQYF,.,TRBV5-1,.,14,TRBJ2-3
TGTGCCAGTCGACGGACAGGGGAGTACGAGCAGTACTTC,CASRRTGEYEQYF,.,TRBV19,TRBD1,13,TRBJ2-7
TGTGCCAGCAGCCCAAGAAGGGAGGGGAGAGGCAATCAGCCCCAGCATTTT,CASSPRREGRGNQPQHF,.,TRBV6-5,.,17,TRBJ1-5
TGTGCCAGTAACACAGGGGGAATCTTGGGCACCGGGGAGCTGTTTTTT,CASNTGGILGTGELFF,.,TRBV19,TRBD1,16,TRBJ2-2
TGTGCCACCAGTGATGGGGTAATAGCGGTAAACACCGGGGAGCTGTTTTTT,CATSDGVIAVNTGELFF,.,TRBV24-1,.,17,TRBJ2-2
TGTGCCAGCAGCTTAGGGCTCGCGGGGGGCCACGAGCGGTACTTC,CASSLGLAGGHERYF,many,TRBV7-9,TRBD2,15,TRBJ2-7
TGCAGTGCTCCGGGGGACGTTACCCACGAGCAGTACTTC,CSAPGDVTHEQYF,few,TRBV20-1,.,13,TRBJ2-7
TGTGCCAGTGCCACGTGGTCCTCTGGAAACACCATATATTTT,CASATWSSGNTIYF,.,TRBV19,.,14,TRBJ1-3
TGTGCCACCAGCTCAGTTCCGGGGGGGACACACTACGAGCAGTACTTC,CATSSVPGGTHYEQYF,.,TRBV15,TRBD2,16,TRBJ2-7
TGTGCCAGCAGCCTTTCGGGACAGGGGTTGAATGAGCAGTTCTTC,CASSLSGQGLNEQFF,.,TRBV15,TRBD1,15,TRBJ2-1
TGTGCCAGTAGTATAAATCGAGCGGGAGGGCCCTACGAGCAGTACTTC,CASSINRAGGPYEQYF,.,TRBV19,TRBD2,16,TRBJ2-7
TGCAGTGCTAGAGAAGGACAGACTTCCTACGAGCAGTACTTC,CSAREGQTSYEQYF,.,TRBV20-1,.,14,TRBJ2-7
TGTGCCACAAGGGGACTAGCGGGAGGGTACCGGGGTGAGGAGCAGTACTTC,CATRGLAGGYRGEEQYF,.,TRBV19,TRBD2,17,TRBJ2-7
TGTGCCAGCAGCTTCCATGGCTTCGGCACTGAAGCTTTCTTT,CASSFHGFGTEAFF,few,TRBV5-6,.,14,TRBJ1-1
TGTGCCAGCAGTACACAGGGTGTTAATTCACCCCTCCACTTT,CASSTQGVNSPLHF,few,TRBV7-3,.,14,TRBJ1-6
TGTGCCAGCACCCTATGGGGACTGAACTCTGGAAACACCATATATTTT,CASTLWGLNSGNTIYF,.,TRBV12-3/TRBV12-4,.,16,TRBJ1-3
TGCAGCGTCCAAGGGGACCCTCGTGAGGAGGAGCAGTACTTC,CSVQGDPREEEQYF,once,TRBV29-1,.,14,TRBJ2-7
TGTGCCACCAGTGATACCTCCACAGATACGCAGTATTTT,CATSDTSTDTQYF,many,TRBV24-1,.,13,TRBJ2-3
TGTGCCAGCAGCTTACAGACGAGCTCCTACAATGAGCAGTTCTTC,CASSLQTSSYNEQFF,.,TRBV5-6,.,15,TRBJ2-1
TGTGCCACCAGTGACCCATCACTAGCGGGAAACACCGGGGAGCTGTTTTTT,CATSDPSLAGNTGELFF,.,TRBV24-1,TRBD2,17,TRBJ2-2